Listed below are T cell receptor beta chains from one sample, sequenced in a study of T cell responses to AZD1222 COVID-19 vaccine. Using immunoSEQ multiplex PCR, the repertoire was profiled, and TCRdb retains in-frame clones only, with some absent. The table lists 120,000 or so clones, around 92% of them singletons. The input for sequencing was peripheral blood, taken on day 0 of AZD1222 vaccination. These TCRs come from an adult in good health. Each CDR3 is given with its conserved first and last residue. The order of the fields is D gene, clone size, J gene, V gene, CDR3 protein, CDR3 DNA. The D gene is left open where the match is weak. For some rows the clone size is stated as once, few or many, or as a class when expanded; others skip it.

TRBD1,-,TRBJ1-2,TRBV6-5,CASSWDRDGYTF,TGTGCCAGCAGTTGGGACAGGGATGGCTACACCTTC
-,-,TRBJ1-4,TRBV7-2,CASSFNPGGEKLFF,TGTGCCAGCAGCTTTAACCCGGGAGGGGAAAAACTGTTTTTT
-,-,TRBJ2-3,TRBV7-6,CASSLDTPSTQYF,TGTGCCAGCAGCTTAGACACCCCATCTACGCAGTATTTT
TRBD1,-,TRBJ1-2,TRBV29-1,CSVETWTGLRQANYGYTF,TGCAGCGTTGAAACTTGGACAGGGCTTCGACAAGCTAACTATGGCTACACCTTC
TRBD1,-,TRBJ1-1,TRBV4-3,CASSQGTGWNTEAFF,TGCGCCAGCAGCCAGGGGACAGGGTGGAACACTGAAGCTTTCTTT
-,once,TRBJ1-5,TRBV19,CASGRDGIYSNQPQHF,TGTGCCAGTGGCCGGGACGGAATTTATAGCAATCAGCCCCAGCATTTT
-,-,TRBJ2-1,TRBV9,CASTGGDNEQFF,TGTGCCAGCACTGGGGGAGACAATGAGCAGTTCTTC
-,-,TRBJ1-5,TRBV7-8,CASSNRPSDGAGNQPQHF,TGTGCCAGCAGCAACCGCCCATCTGACGGTGCGGGCAATCAGCCCCAGCATTTT
TRBD1,-,TRBJ1-5,TRBV6-5,CASSYSGQINQPQHF,TGTGCCAGCAGTTACTCGGGACAGATTAATCAGCCCCAGCATTTT
-,-,TRBJ2-1,TRBV7-9,CASSFSVYNEQFF,TGTGCCAGCAGCTTTTCAGTATACAATGAGCAGTTCTTC
TRBD2,few,TRBJ2-1,TRBV5-6,CASSKTSGSGDEQFF,TGTGCCAGCAGCAAAACTAGCGGGAGTGGCGATGAGCAGTTCTTC
-,-,TRBJ1-4,TRBV4-1,CASSQVRREKLFF,TGCGCCAGCAGCCAAGTCAGAAGAGAAAAACTGTTTTTT
-,-,TRBJ2-2,TRBV12-5,CASGLVLKGHANTGELFF,TGTGCTAGTGGTTTGGTACTAAAAGGACATGCGAACACCGGGGAGCTGTTTTTT
-,-,TRBJ2-7,TRBV6-5,CASTPQSSYEQYF,TGTGCCAGCACCCCACAGAGCTCCTACGAGCAGTACTTC
-,-,TRBJ1-4,TRBV4-1,CASSQEAVNEKLFF,TGCGCCAGCAGCCAAGAAGCAGTTAATGAAAAACTGTTTTTT
TRBD2,-,TRBJ2-3,TRBV6-2/TRBV6-3,CASSWTTGGDTQYF,TGTGCCAGCAGTTGGACTACCGGGGGGGATACGCAGTATTTT
-,-,TRBJ1-5,TRBV6-2/TRBV6-3,CASSYSFRGAGGNQPQHF,TGTGCCAGCAGTTACTCTTTTCGAGGTGCAGGAGGCAATCAGCCCCAGCATTTT
-,-,TRBJ1-6,TRBV3-1/TRBV3-2,CASSQSISGASPLHF,TGTGCCAGCAGCCAGTCAATCTCAGGAGCTTCACCCCTCCACTTT
TRBD2,once,TRBJ2-1,TRBV4-3,CASSQTLAGSSYNEQFF,TGCGCCAGCAGCCAAACCTTAGCGGGGAGCTCCTACAATGAGCAGTTCTTC
-,-,TRBJ1-1,TRBV18,CASSPPNRNTEAFF,TGTGCCAGCTCACCACCGAACAGGAACACTGAAGCTTTCTTT
-,-,TRBJ1-5,TRBV27,CASSRGDGYSNQPQHF,TGTGCCAGCAGCCGCGGGGACGGCTATAGCAATCAGCCCCAGCATTTT
TRBD2,once,TRBJ2-1,TRBV4-2,CASSQARDYGYNEQFF,TGTGCCAGCAGCCAAGCCCGGGACTATGGTTACAATGAGCAGTTCTTC
-,-,TRBJ2-1,TRBV29-1,CSVLRRNEQFF,TGCAGCGTTCTACGACGTAATGAGCAGTTCTTC
-,-,TRBJ2-7,TRBV6-1,CASSEDIKSYEQYF,TGTGCCAGCAGTGAAGACATAAAATCCTACGAGCAGTACTTC
TRBD1,-,TRBJ2-6,TRBV27,CASSYTGAATSGANVLTF,TGTGCCAGCAGTTATACAGGGGCCGCCACCTCTGGGGCCAACGTCCTGACTTTC
-,-,TRBJ1-1,TRBV6-5,CATYLAWNTEAFF,TGTGCCACCTACCTGGCATGGAACACTGAAGCTTTCTTT
TRBD1,-,TRBJ1-2,TRBV5-6,CASSGDRKVFTDYGYTF,TGTGCCAGCAGCGGGGACAGGAAGGTATTCACTGACTATGGCTACACCTTC
-,-,TRBJ2-2,TRBV2,CASSDVWGVNTGELFF,TGTGCCAGCAGTGATGTGTGGGGAGTAAACACCGGGGAGCTGTTTTTT
-,-,TRBJ1-5,TRBV19,CASTMGGANQPQHF,TGTGCCAGTACCATGGGCGGCGCAAATCAGCCCCAGCATTTT
-,-,TRBJ2-6,TRBV21-1,CASSLRDLTF,TGTGCCAGCAGCCTGCGAGACCTGACTTTC
-,-,TRBJ1-6,TRBV5-1,CASSLADRSPLHF,TGCGCCAGCAGCTTGGCCGATCGTTCACCCCTCCACTTT
-,-,TRBJ1-1,TRBV7-2,CASSTYLNTEAFF,TGTGCCAGCAGCACCTACCTGAACACTGAAGCTTTCTTT
TRBD1,few,TRBJ2-1,TRBV27,CASSLSPGGVMNEQFF,TGTGCCAGCAGTTTATCCCCAGGGGGCGTAATGAATGAGCAGTTCTTC
-,-,TRBJ1-4,TRBV7-8,CASSQWHSTNEKLFF,TGTGCCAGCAGCCAGTGGCACTCAACTAATGAAAAACTGTTTTTT
-,-,TRBJ1-4,TRBV15,CATSRDFRTNEKLFF,TGTGCCACCAGCAGAGATTTCCGAACTAATGAAAAACTGTTTTTT
-,-,TRBJ2-3,TRBV29-1,CSVVLDGIMDTQYF,TGCAGCGTTGTATTAGACGGAATAATGGATACGCAGTATTTT
-,once,TRBJ2-1,TRBV10-3,CAISELNEQFF,TGTGCCATCAGTGAGCTCAATGAGCAGTTCTTC
-,-,TRBJ2-1,TRBV27,CASSSADNEQFF,TGTGCCAGCAGTTCAGCGGACAATGAGCAGTTCTTC
TRBD1,-,TRBJ1-2,TRBV10-3,CAILQGQGGDGYTF,TGTGCCATTCTCCAAGGACAGGGGGGTGATGGCTACACCTTC
TRBD1,-,TRBJ1-2,TRBV27,CASRPQGTGAYGYTF,TGTGCCAGCAGGCCCCAAGGGACAGGGGCCTATGGCTACACCTTC
-,-,TRBJ2-2,TRBV5-1,CASSFDTGELFF,TGCGCCAGCAGCTTCGACACCGGGGAGCTGTTTTTT
TRBD2,-,TRBJ2-1,TRBV18,CASSLAGGPNEQFF,TGTGCCAGCTCCCTAGCGGGAGGGCCTAATGAGCAGTTCTTC
-,-,TRBJ2-2,TRBV18,CASSPGAPNTGELFF,TGTGCCAGCTCACCGGGCGCACCGAACACCGGGGAGCTGTTTTTT
TRBD2,once,TRBJ2-3,TRBV12-5,CASGLGLAGGLDTQYF,TGTGCTAGTGGTTTGGGACTAGCGGGGGGGCTAGATACGCAGTATTTT
-,-,TRBJ2-2,TRBV11-3,CASSLTGIRELFF,TGTGCCAGCAGCCTCACGGGAATCCGGGAGCTGTTTTTT
TRBD1,-,TRBJ1-6,TRBV27,CASKDRLYNSPLHF,TGTGCCAGTAAGGACAGGTTGTATAATTCACCCCTCCACTTT
-,-,TRBJ1-4,TRBV10-1,CASSADVGGGEKLFF,TGCGCCAGCAGTGCGGACGTCGGAGGAGGTGAAAAACTGTTTTTT
-,-,TRBJ1-2,TRBV5-4,CASSLDNYGYTF,TGTGCCAGCAGCTTGGACAACTATGGCTACACCTTC
-,once,TRBJ2-2,TRBV7-2,CASSPTANTGELFF,TGTGCCAGCAGCCCCACAGCGAACACCGGGGAGCTGTTTTTT
-,-,TRBJ2-7,TRBV10-2,CASGAMAYEQYF,TGCGCCAGCGGAGCTATGGCCTACGAGCAGTACTTC
-,once,TRBJ1-4,TRBV7-6,CASSFRDSRDEKLFF,TGTGCCAGCAGCTTTCGCGACAGTAGGGATGAAAAACTGTTTTTT